This TCR beta chain was obtained from a study of cytomegalovirus exposure and HLA in healthy donors. General study results and limits: CMV antigen specificity was confirmed in vitro for a few CMV-associated chains. Cytomegalovirus association was assigned to approximately 160 TCR beta chains.

Measured with immunoSEQ multiplex PCR; TCRdb has only the in-frame clones, and not every one. The repertoire includes under 200,000 clones, more than 80% of them detected once, and around 3% sits in the top ten. Of note for this clone: Its antigen is currently unknown.

The donors were in the roughly 110-subject validation cohort; that cohort was separate from the approximately 700-subject first cohort. Germline loops: CDR1 SGHAT, CDR2 FQNNGV. Trimming removed 0 bases from V and 1 base from J; junction bases left unmatched: 4. This CDR3 has 16 residues. This TCR derives from a woman aged 18-29 years in good health and CMV-seropositive. The material sequenced was PBMCs. The chain joins TRBV11-2 to TRBJ2-5; 8 bases map to TRBD2. CDR3 sequence: CASSLEASGLQETQYF. For the CDR3, the DNA is TGTGCCAGCAGCTTAGAGGCTAGCGGGCTCCAAGAGACCCAGTACTTC.